This T cell receptor beta chain stems from a study of shared clonotypes between healthy human individuals. The overall study: The study used three CD4 naive, three CD4 memory, two CD8 naive and one CD8 memory plate per donor.

Study-wide results and limits: Roughly 5% of naive CD4 clonotypes were common to several donors.

Deletions cut 8 bases from V and 3 bases from J, with 16 bases between. The CDR3 has 14 amino acids. Germline V gene lookup returns CDR1 SGHAT and CDR2 FQNNGV. For this clone: What it recognizes is unknown.

This table comes from immunoSEQ multiplex PCR, and its TCRdb copy is limited to in-frame clones, with some not included. Of 1.5 million to 2.5 million clones detected, less than 95% appear once; the ten largest clones hold 1% to 1.5%. CD45RO-negative cells were positively selected for CCR7, leaving out terminally differentiated effector memory CD45RA+ cells. Within Nashville, Tennessee resided all donors, each a Caucasian adult. What was sequenced was naive CD8+ T cells sorted from blood. This receptor was obtained from a man aged 18-30 years in good health. The V call is TRBV11-2, the J call TRBJ1-1; D possibly corresponds to TRBD1 (6 bases). This CDR3 is CASPSEEGDTEAFF. In DNA form, the CDR3 reads TGTGCCAGCCCCAGCGAGGAGGGGGACACTGAAGCTTTCTTT.